These T cell receptor beta chains were read from a single sample in a study of OX40 agonist ivuxolimab in advanced cancers. Data came from immunoSEQ multiplex PCR; TCRdb stores just in-frame clones and leaves some out. The sample carries more than 85,000 clones, 90% recorded once. Sequences were derived from CD4+ or CD8+ T cells sorted from blood, sampled in a trial of the OX40 agonist ivuxolimab. These receptor sequences come from an adult with an advanced solid tumor such as melanoma, head and neck, liver or kidney cancer. CDR3s include the opening cysteine and the closing phenylalanine or tryptophan. The order of the fields is V gene, clone size, D gene, J gene, CDR3 protein, CDR3 DNA. A D gene is named only where the DNA matches it firmly. Some rows have no size entry. The others give once, few or many, or a class for an expanded clone.

TRBV19,once,NA,TRBJ2-3,CASSKTGTLTDTQYF,TGTGCCAGTAGTAAAACCGGGACGTTAACAGATACGCAGTATTTT
TRBV6-6,NA,TRBD1,TRBJ2-5,CASTAQDMDRAETQYF,TGTGCCAGCACAGCCCAAGACATGGACAGGGCGGAGACCCAGTACTTC
TRBV5-6,once,NA,TRBJ2-1,CASSLWTMGNEQFF,TGTGCCAGCAGCTTGTGGACTATGGGCAATGAGCAGTTCTTC
TRBV7-2,NA,NA,TRBJ2-1,CASSSQPGANNNEQFF,TGTGCCAGCAGCTCACAACCGGGGGCTAATAACAATGAGCAGTTCTTC
TRBV2,NA,NA,TRBJ2-2,CASSESHVGTGELFF,TGTGCCAGCAGTGAATCACACGTCGGCACCGGGGAGCTGTTTTTT
TRBV7-2,NA,NA,TRBJ2-5,CASSLGGQGETQYF,TGTGCCAGCAGCTTAGGTGGGCAGGGAGAGACCCAGTACTTC
TRBV29-1,NA,NA,TRBJ2-7,CSVRTEDLLSEQYF,TGCAGCGTTAGGACGGAGGACCTCCTCAGCGAGCAGTACTTC
TRBV23-1,NA,TRBD2,TRBJ2-3,CASSQLVGTTVLAGSGTQYF,TGCGCCAGCAGTCAACTGGTAGGGACGACGGTACTAGCGGGGTCCGGTACGCAGTATTTT
TRBV7-8,NA,TRBD2,TRBJ2-1,CASSPRLANEQFF,TGTGCCAGCAGCCCCCGACTAGCTAATGAGCAGTTCTTC
TRBV19,NA,TRBD2,TRBJ2-2,CASSPFGTGFLAGAGELFF,TGTGCCAGTAGTCCCTTTGGCACAGGGTTTCTAGCGGGAGCCGGGGAGCTGTTTTTT
TRBV19,NA,TRBD2,TRBJ2-3,CASRPDGREVDTQYF,TGTGCCAGTAGACCCGACGGGAGGGAGGTAGATACGCAGTATTTT
TRBV4-1,NA,NA,TRBJ2-3,CASSRRLGSPDTQYF,TGCGCCAGCAGCCGTAGACTTGGTAGCCCAGATACGCAGTATTTT
TRBV7-9,NA,NA,TRBJ1-1,CASSLVGNTEAFF,TGTGCCAGCAGCTTAGTAGGGAACACTGAAGCTTTCTTT
TRBV7-2,NA,NA,TRBJ1-3,CASSFLGRPGNTIYF,TGTGCCAGCAGCTTCCTTGGCAGGCCTGGAAACACCATATATTTT
TRBV10-3,once,TRBD2,TRBJ2-5,CAISDPGLAKETQYF,TGTGCCATCAGTGACCCTGGACTAGCAAAAGAGACCCAGTACTTC
TRBV6-6,NA,NA,TRBJ2-5,CASSHRVQETQYF,TGTGCCAGCAGTCACCGGGTCCAAGAGACCCAGTACTTC
TRBV27,NA,NA,TRBJ1-5,CASSLSVRFGQPQHF,TGTGCCAGCAGTTTATCGGTGCGGTTTGGCCAGCCCCAGCATTTT
TRBV18,NA,NA,TRBJ2-3,CASSPLLDLKDTQYF,TGTGCCAGCTCACCCCTGCTGGACTTGAAAGATACGCAGTATTTT
TRBV30,once,TRBD2,TRBJ2-1,CAWSTASGSVQFF,TGTGCCTGGAGTACAGCTAGCGGGAGCGTGCAGTTCTTC
TRBV9,NA,TRBD2,TRBJ2-2,CASSPPGLAGVNTGELFF,TGTGCCAGCAGCCCGCCGGGACTAGCGGGGGTGAACACCGGGGAGCTGTTTTTT
TRBV5-1,NA,TRBD1,TRBJ2-7,CASSLGGQASYEQYF,TGCGCCAGCAGCTTGGGGGGACAGGCCTCCTACGAGCAGTACTTC
TRBV27,NA,TRBD2,TRBJ2-5,CATHPLTSGRVGTQYF,TGTGCCACCCATCCCCTGACTAGCGGGAGGGTCGGGACCCAGTACTTC
TRBV10-3,NA,TRBD2,TRBJ2-5,CAISESRAGGRAPETQYF,TGTGCCATCAGTGAGTCGCGTGCGGGCGGGAGGGCCCCAGAGACCCAGTACTTC
TRBV4-1,NA,TRBD2,TRBJ2-7,CASSPYGRVSGRASYEQYF,TGCGCCAGCAGCCCCTATGGCCGGGTTAGCGGGAGGGCGTCCTACGAGCAGTACTTC
TRBV27,NA,NA,TRBJ2-4,CASSLTPRGENIQYF,TGTGCCAGCAGTTTAACCCCCAGAGGGGAAAACATTCAGTACTTC
TRBV7-2,NA,TRBD2,TRBJ2-2,CASSLFLAGATGELFF,TGTGCCAGCAGCTTATTTTTAGCGGGAGCCACCGGGGAGCTGTTTTTT
TRBV30,NA,NA,TRBJ1-2,CAWSGGRNYGYTF,TGTGCCTGGAGTGGCGGACGGAACTATGGCTACACCTTC
TRBV10-3,NA,NA,TRBJ1-2,CAISMDGAYGYTF,TGTGCCATCAGTATGGACGGGGCCTATGGCTACACCTTC
TRBV4-3,NA,NA,TRBJ2-1,CASSQDRREQFF,TGCGCCAGCAGCCAAGATAGGCGGGAGCAGTTCTTC
TRBV5-1,NA,NA,TRBJ2-4,CASSLALNLAKNIQYF,TGCGCCAGCAGCTTGGCGTTGAATCTAGCCAAAAACATTCAGTACTTC
TRBV7-3,NA,NA,TRBJ2-3,CASSLGLVETDTQYF,TGTGCCAGCAGCTTAGGTTTGGTTGAGACAGATACGCAGTATTTT
TRBV4-1,NA,NA,TRBJ2-3,CASSQVVGLSDTQYF,TGCGCCAGCAGCCAAGTTGTCGGACTTTCAGATACGCAGTATTTT